The rows below give T cell receptor beta chains drawn from one sample of a study of T cell repertoires in cytomegalovirus infection. TCRdb re-called the reads with MiXCR, one entry per CDR3 protein. The sample carries 750,000 to 900,000 distinct CDR3 sequences, almost 30% recorded once. The antigens for these receptors are not known. The sequenced sample was cultured CD8+ T cells from PBMCs, obtained from culture after CMV antigen stimulation. The receptors stem from a human donor in good health (CMV status not recorded). Some clones in this sample may be carry-over from other donors' samples. Each CDR3 is given with its conserved first and last residue. D genes are given only for firm matches. Rows give clone size only sometimes, using once, few, many, or a class for an expanded clone.

CDR3 protein | CDR3 DNA | clone size | J gene | D gene | V gene
CASSLTGSGEKLFF | TGCGCCAGCAGCTTGACGGGTTCTGGAGAAAAACTGTTTTTT | . | TRBJ1-4 | . | TRBV5-1
CASSRGGSITDTQYF | TGTGCCAGCAGCCGCGGGGGGTCTATCACAGATACGCAGTATTTT | . | TRBJ2-3 | TRBD2 | TRBV7-6
CASSHEGGNTDTQYF | TGCGCCAGCAGCCATGAGGGGGGAAACACAGATACGCAGTATTTT | few | TRBJ2-3 | . | TRBV4-1
CASSLLGQGEGNQPQHF | TGCGCCAGCAGCTTGTTAGGACAGGGGGAAGGCAATCAGCCCCAGCATTTT | few | TRBJ1-5 | TRBD1 | TRBV5-1
CASSPPPVDTQYF | TGCGCCAGCAGTCCGCCCCCAGTCGATACGCAGTATTTT | . | TRBJ2-3 | . | TRBV23-1
CASSYSNSNNEKLFF | TGTGCCAGCAGTTACTCGAACTCGAATAATGAAAAACTGTTTTTT | once | TRBJ1-4 | . | TRBV6-5
CASRSRDRDTGELFF | TGTGCTAGCAGGTCCAGGGACAGAGACACCGGGGAGCTGTTTTTT | . | TRBJ2-2 | TRBD1 | TRBV7-7
CATSRRGNTMGYTF | TGTGCCACCAGCAGAAGGGGGAACACTATGGGCTACACCTTC | . | TRBJ1-2 | . | TRBV15
CASSNRDSAPFEQFF | TGTGCCAGCAGTAACCGGGACAGCGCCCCTTTTGAGCAGTTCTTC | . | TRBJ2-1 | TRBD1 | TRBV6-2/TRBV6-3
CASSLIDSGSHEQFF | TGTGCCAGCAGCTTAATTGACTCTGGGTCCCATGAGCAGTTCTTC | many | TRBJ2-1 | . | TRBV7-8
CASTTNSDYNEQFF | TGTGCCAGCACGACCAACAGCGATTACAATGAGCAGTTCTTC | many | TRBJ2-1 | . | TRBV28
CAISESERGRTDTQYF | TGTGCCATCAGTGAGTCTGAGCGGGGGCGGACAGATACGCAGTATTTT | . | TRBJ2-3 | TRBD2 | TRBV10-3